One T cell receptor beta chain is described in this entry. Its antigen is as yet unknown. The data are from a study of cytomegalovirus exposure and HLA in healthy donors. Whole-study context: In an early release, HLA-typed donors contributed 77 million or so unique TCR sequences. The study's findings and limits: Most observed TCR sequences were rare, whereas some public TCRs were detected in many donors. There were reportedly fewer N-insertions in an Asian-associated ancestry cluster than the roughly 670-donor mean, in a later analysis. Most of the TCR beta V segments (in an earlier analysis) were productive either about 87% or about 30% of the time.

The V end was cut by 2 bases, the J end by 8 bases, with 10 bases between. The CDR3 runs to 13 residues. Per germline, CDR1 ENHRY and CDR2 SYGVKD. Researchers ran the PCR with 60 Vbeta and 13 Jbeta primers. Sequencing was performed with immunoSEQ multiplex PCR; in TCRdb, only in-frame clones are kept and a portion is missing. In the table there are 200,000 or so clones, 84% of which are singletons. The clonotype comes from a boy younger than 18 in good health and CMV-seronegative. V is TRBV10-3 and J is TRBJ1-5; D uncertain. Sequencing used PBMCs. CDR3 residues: CAISEGSSEPQHF. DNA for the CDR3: TGTGCCATCAGTGAGGGTTCTTCGGAGCCCCAGCATTTT.